A single sample gave rise to the 30 T cell receptor beta chains below, sequenced in a study of blood T cell repertoires in COVID-19. Generated by immunoSEQ multiplex PCR, the TCRdb table keeps only in-frame clones and is missing some. Of 80,000 to 95,000 clones in the sample, 81% are singletons; the top ten hold 4% to 6%. The sequenced material came from peripheral blood. These receptors originate from a man older than 75 with COVID-19, enrolled during active disease.

This clone was picked up a small number of times. The J gene is TRBJ2-1, the V gene TRBV27; 13 nucleotides line up with TRBD2. The germline gives CDR1 MNHEY, CDR2 SMNVEV (reference sequence). CDR3 size: 16 residues. J lost 5 bases, V lost 5 bases, and 6 bases had no gene match. The DNA of the CDR3 is TGTGCCAGCAGTATGAGACTAGCGGGAGGTAACAATGAGCAGTTCTTC. This encodes CASSMRLAGGNNEQFF.

This clone was counted only a few times. The chain uses TRBV9 and TRBJ1-4; D gene uncertain. Germline values: CDR1 SGDLS, CDR2 YYNGEE. The V end lost 4 bases, the J end lost 0 bases, and 10 bases lay between the germline ends. The CDR3 is 15 amino acids. CDR3 loop: CASSIRGSTNEKLFF. In DNA form, the CDR3 reads TGTGCCAGCAGCATAAGAGGTTCAACTAATGAAAAACTGTTTTTT.

J is TRBJ1-5 and V is TRBV7-6; D is possibly TRBD1 (5 bases). From germline, CDR1 is SGHVS and CDR2 FNYEAQ. Trimming left V 0 bases short and J 4 bases short, with 10 bases between. The CDR3 contains 15 residues. The CDR3 spells CASSLAPGQNQPQHF. Here the CDR3 DNA reads TGTGCCAGCAGCTTAGCACCAGGGCAAAATCAGCCCCAGCATTTT. Based on the CDR3 plus reference TRBV7-6 and TRBJ1-5, the full variable domain is GAGVSQSPRYKVTKRGQDVALRCDPISGHVSLYWYRQALGQGPEFLTYFNYEAQQDKSGLPNDRFSAERPEGSISTLTIQRTEQRDSAMYRCASSLAPGQNQPQHFGDGTRLSIL.

V is TRBV7-2 and J is TRBJ2-6; D may be TRBD1 (6 bases). The germline gives CDR1 SGHTA, CDR2 FQGNSA. The CDR3 consists of 15 residues. Trimming took off 1 base at V and 3 bases at J, with 7 bases between the two ends. The CDR3 region has the DNA TGTGCCAGCAGCTTAGACAGGGTTGGGGCCAACGTCCTGACTTTC. This encodes CASSLDRVGANVLTF.

V gene TRBV2 combines with J gene TRBJ1-1, with TRBD1 as a possible D gene (6 bases). Germline CDR1 SNHLY, CDR2 FYNNEI. The CDR3 runs to 17 residues. V was pared by 0 bases and J by 0 bases, with 14 bases between. CDR3 in amino acids: CASSEARLGHLNTEAFF. The CDR3 DNA reads TGTGCCAGCAGTGAAGCAAGGTTGGGACACCTGAACACTGAAGCTTTCTTT.

This chain joins TRBV29-1 and TRBJ1-2, with 10 bases lining up with TRBD1. This CDR3 comprises 13 residues. The ends lost 5 bases at V and 7 bases at J; junction bases unmatched: 7. The germline gives CDR1 SQVTM, CDR2 ANQGSEA. CDR3 in amino acids: CSVWRQGAVGYTF. CDR3 coding DNA: TGCAGCGTTTGGCGACAGGGGGCAGTTGGCTACACCTTC.

The sample holds one count of this clone. CDR3 DNA sequence: TGTGCCAGCAGCTCTCCTAGCGGGGGCACAGATACGCAGTATTTT. The encoded protein is CASSSPSGGTDTQYF. V is TRBV11-2 and J is TRBJ2-3, with 9 bases matching TRBD2. Germline CDR1 and CDR2: SGHAT and FQNNGV. The V segment lost 4 bases and the J segment 1 base; nucleotides outside the gene matches: 3. The CDR3 has 15 amino acids. The full variable domain, completed using reference TRBV11-2 and TRBJ2-3, is EAGVAQSPRYKIIEKRQSVAFWCNPISGHATLYWYQQILGQGPKLLIQFQNNGVVDDSQLPKDRFSAERLKGVDSTLKIQPAKLEDSAVYLCASSSPSGGTDTQYFGPGTRLTVL.

The chain is built from TRBV2 and TRBJ2-3; 7 bases are shared with TRBD1. The germline gives CDR1 SNHLY, CDR2 FYNNEI. With 4 bases clipped from V and 1 base from J, the junction kept 5 bases outside the gene matches. CDR3 length equals 15 residues. CDR3 sequence: CASSGQGLGTDTQYF. The CDR3 nucleotides are TGTGCCAGCAGTGGACAGGGTCTTGGCACAGATACGCAGTATTTT.

This clone has more than one count but fewer than ten. The rearrangement links TRBV9 to TRBJ1-1; D unresolved. CDR3 length equals 14 residues. The germline gives CDR1 SGDLS, CDR2 YYNGEE. V was clipped by 2 bases and J by 2 bases, with 10 bases between them. This chain's CDR3 is CASSVGGTNTEAFF. CDR3 nucleotides: TGTGCCAGCAGCGTCGGAGGTACAAACACTGAAGCTTTCTTT.

In its sample, this clone was seen a few times. The V and J genes are TRBV27 and TRBJ1-5; possible D gene TRBD1, 5 bases. The germline CDR1 and CDR2 sequences are MNHEY and SMNVEV (reference sequence). Trimming removed 3 bases from V and 6 bases from J, with 12 bases in between. This CDR3 has 14 residues. The DNA of the CDR3 is TGTGCCAGCAGTTTCCGGCAGGGCGGTCAGCCCCAGCATTTT. Translating it yields CASSFRQGGQPQHF.

The J gene is TRBJ2-1, the V gene TRBV24-1, with 11 bases matching TRBD2. After removal of 4 bases from V and 4 bases from J, the junction contained 11 bases not matched to a gene. CDR1 and CDR2 from the germline V gene are KGHDR and SFDVKD. The CDR3 spans 18 residues. CDR3 sequence (DNA): TGTGCCACCAGTGACACTCCCGGGACTAGCGGAATGTACAATGAGCAGTTCTTC. As protein: CATSDTPGTSGMYNEQFF.

The rearrangement uses TRBV7-2 and TRBJ1-5; D may be TRBD1 (5 bases). There are 13 residues in the CDR3. The germline V and J ends were trimmed by 5 bases and 6 bases, with 11 bases remaining between them. The germline CDR1 and CDR2 sequences are SGHTA and FQGNSA. This CDR3 is CASSAGGGQPQHF. CDR3 bases: TGTGCCAGCAGCGCCGGGGGGGGTCAGCCCCAGCATTTT.

The chain recombines TRBV18 with TRBJ2-6, with D perhaps matching TRBD2 (6 bases). Germline CDR1 KGHSH, CDR2 LQKENI. The CDR3 has 19 amino acids. V was pared by 0 bases and J by 0 bases, with 15 bases between. In nucleotides, the CDR3 is TGTGCCAGCTCACCACCTCTCCCGGGACTTCGCTCTGGGGCCAACGTCCTGACTTTC. This sequence encodes CASSPPLPGLRSGANVLTF.

A word on this clone: The junction shows a germline mismatch at one end, possibly a read error. CDR3 in amino acids: CASKPGEGSGCTF. The CDR3 nucleotides read TGTGCCAGCAAACCAGGGGAGGGGAGTGGCTGCACCTTC. The genes are TRBV6-5 and TRBJ1-2; the D gene is possibly TRBD1 (6 bases). The CDR3 length is 13 residues. CDR1 is MNHEY, CDR2 SVGAGI, per germline.

The CDR3 sequence is CATGNSNQPQHF. The CDR3 coding sequence is TGTGCCACCGGGAATAGCAATCAGCCCCAGCATTTT. This chain uses TRBV10-3 with TRBJ1-5, with D unresolved. The CDR3 totals 12 residues. Deletions cut 10 bases from V and 0 bases from J, with 7 bases between. Germline values: CDR1 ENHRY, CDR2 SYGVKD.

The chain uses TRBV9 and TRBJ2-5; 12 bases are shared with TRBD2. The CDR3 has 16 residues. Germline CDR1 SGDLS, CDR2 YYNGEE. The V segment lost 0 bases and the J segment 4 bases; nucleotides outside the gene matches: 4. The CDR3 region is CASSVASGRAGETQYF. The CDR3, as DNA: TGTGCCAGCAGCGTAGCTAGCGGGAGGGCCGGAGAGACCCAGTACTTC.

The genes are TRBV7-8 and TRBJ1-2; tentatively, D is TRBD1 (6 bases). Trimming stripped 5 bases from V and 7 bases from J, with 20 bases between. The CDR3 runs to 15 residues. Germline assignment: CDR1 SGHVS and CDR2 FQNEAQ. The CDR3 DNA sequence: TGTGCCAGCAGCCCTCGGGGGGGGCAGGTGATTGGCTACACCTTC. This translates into CASSPRGGQVIGYTF.

This clone was seen only a few times. The chain has TRBV18 and TRBJ2-7, with D hard to call. Germline V lookup: CDR1 KGHSH, CDR2 LQKENI. The V and J ends lost 4 bases and 0 bases respectively, with 10 bases between them. CDR3 length equals 14 residues. CDR3 sequence: CASSHDRSSYEQYF. CDR3 in DNA: TGTGCCAGCTCACACGACCGGAGCTCCTACGAGCAGTACTTC.

The rearrangement uses TRBV7-2 and TRBJ1-4; 7 bases line up with TRBD1. Germline CDR1 is SGHTA and CDR2 is FQGNSA. The CDR3 is 18 residues long. Losses at the gene ends were 5 bases for V and 3 bases for J; bases not matched to a gene: 15. The CDR3 protein is CASSPSIQDRVANEKLFF. The CDR3 DNA follows: TGTGCCAGCAGCCCATCCATACAAGACAGGGTTGCTAATGAAAAACTGTTTTTT.

The V and J genes are TRBV27 and TRBJ1-2; 11 positions match TRBD1. After removal of 4 bases from V and 1 base from J, the junction contained 8 bases not matched to a gene. The V gene's germline CDR1 is MNHEY and CDR2 SMNVEV (reference sequence). This CDR3 contains 17 residues. This CDR3 is CASSSPGTGGLNYGYTF. Written as DNA, the CDR3 is TGTGCCAGCAGTTCTCCCGGGACAGGGGGACTTAACTATGGCTACACCTTC.

This clone was picked up one time. The rearrangement links TRBV4-3 to TRBJ1-2; 7 positions match TRBD1. V lost 1 base and J lost 5; bases outside the gene matches: 10. This CDR3 spans 16 amino acids. Germline V gene sequence: CDR1 LGHNA, CDR2 YSLEER. Written as DNA, the CDR3 is TGCGCCAGCAGCCAAGGGCCGAGGGGGCAGGTATATGGCTACACCTTC. Protein: CASSQGPRGQVYGYTF.

The V gene is TRBV6-4, the J gene TRBJ2-2; TRBD2 is a possible D gene (5 bases). CDR3 length: 14 residues. Germline loops: CDR1 MRHNA, CDR2 SNTAGT. Deletions cut 6 bases from V and 3 bases from J, with 11 bases between. The CDR3: CASRLGGDTGELFF. CDR3 DNA: TGTGCCAGCAGATTAGGAGGCGACACCGGGGAGCTGTTTTTT.

The CDR3 reads CASSLVGGNYGYTF. The CDR3 coding sequence is TGCGCCAGCAGCTTGGTTGGGGGGAACTATGGCTACACCTTC. The chain uses TRBV5-1 and TRBJ1-2; D possibly corresponds to TRBD1 (5 bases). The V gene's germline CDR1 is SGHRS and CDR2 YFSETQ. V was trimmed by 0 bases and J by 2 bases, leaving 8 bases between them. This CDR3 has 14 amino acids.

This clone was counted between two and nine times. V gene TRBV5-5 combines with J gene TRBJ2-7; tentative D call: TRBD1 (6 bases). Looked up from germline, CDR1 is SGHKS and CDR2 is YYEKEE (reference sequence). Trimming shortened V by 6 bases and J by 7 bases, and 26 bases separated the two germline ends. The CDR3 length is 16 residues. CDR3 protein: CASTLSPQGLLREQYF. The CDR3 DNA is TGTGCCAGCACCCTTTCCCCCCAGGGGCTTCTCCGGGAGCAGTACTTC.

This chain links TRBV28 with TRBJ1-5, with D tentatively TRBD1 (6 bases). V dropped 5 bases and J dropped 6 bases, with 11 bases sitting between them. The CDR3 sequence is 13 residues long. Per germline, CDR1 MDHEN and CDR2 SYDVKM. CDR3 nucleotide sequence: TGTGCCAGCAGTGGGGGGGCTGGTCAGCCCCAGCATTTT. This encodes CASSGGAGQPQHF.

The chain recombines TRBV18 with TRBJ2-5; 9 bases are shared with TRBD1. The germline V gene encodes CDR1 KGHSH and CDR2 LQKENI. This CDR3 contains 15 residues. V shed 2 bases and J 5 bases; nucleotides not matched to a gene: 6. The CDR3 DNA sequence: TGTGCCAGCTCACCAGGGGACAGGGTTTCGGAGACCCAGTACTTC. It codes for CASSPGDRVSETQYF.

This chain uses TRBV2 with TRBJ1-3; tentatively, D is TRBD1 (6 bases). The V gene's germline CDR1 is SNHLY and CDR2 FYNNEI. The CDR3 totals 16 residues. The V end lost 5 bases, the J end lost 0 bases, and 14 bases lay between the germline ends. The CDR3 sequence is CASSLRQVSSGNTIYF. CDR3 sequence (DNA): TGTGCCAGCAGTCTACGACAGGTTAGCTCTGGAAACACCATATATTTT. The complete variable domain, with remaining parts taken from reference TRBV2 and TRBJ1-3, reads EPEVTQTPSHQVTQMGQEVILRCVPISNHLYFYWYRQILGQKVEFLVSFYNNEISEKSEIFDDQFSVERPDGSNFTLKIRSTKLEDSAMYFCASSLRQVSSGNTIYFGEGSWLTVV.

The J gene is TRBJ2-7, the V gene TRBV6-5; TRBD2 matches 7 bases. This CDR3 is built from 15 residues. Germline values: CDR1 MNHEY, CDR2 SVGAGI. The J segment lost 0 bases and the V segment lost 5 bases, leaving 7 bases of the junction unmatched. The DNA of the CDR3 is TGTGCCAGCAGTAACGGACGGGACTACTCCTACGAGCAGTACTTC. Encoded protein: CASSNGRDYSYEQYF.

The chain is built from TRBV30 and TRBJ2-1; weak D call: TRBD2 (6 bases). The CDR3 runs to 14 residues. V shed 4 bases and J shed 0 bases, with 10 bases lying between them. Germline V gene lookup returns CDR1 GTSNPN and CDR2 SVGIG (reference sequence). The CDR3 reads CAWTAGSSYNEQFF. The CDR3, as DNA: TGTGCCTGGACCGCGGGGAGCTCCTACAATGAGCAGTTCTTC.

As to this clone: The same CDR3 is also encoded by other DNA sequences in this sample. The chain couples TRBV3-1 (or the pseudogene TRBV3-2) to TRBJ1-1; TRBD1 might be the D (5 bases). The CDR3 sequence is 14 residues long. Trimming took off 1 base at V and 1 base at J, with 7 bases between the two ends. The germline V gene encodes CDR1 LGHDT and CDR2 YNNKEL (reference sequence). The CDR3 coding sequence is TGTGCCAGCAGCCAAGTGGGGGGGAACACTGAAGCTTTCTTT. Protein sequence: CASSQVGGNTEAFF.